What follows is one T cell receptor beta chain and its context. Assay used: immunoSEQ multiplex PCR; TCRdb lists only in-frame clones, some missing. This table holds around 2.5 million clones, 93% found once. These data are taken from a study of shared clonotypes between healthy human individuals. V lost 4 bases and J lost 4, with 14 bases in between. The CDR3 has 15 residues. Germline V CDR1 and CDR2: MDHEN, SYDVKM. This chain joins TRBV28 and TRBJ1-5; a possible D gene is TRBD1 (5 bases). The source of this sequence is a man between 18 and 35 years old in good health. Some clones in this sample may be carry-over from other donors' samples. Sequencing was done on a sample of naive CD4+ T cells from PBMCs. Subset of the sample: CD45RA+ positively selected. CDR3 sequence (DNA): TGTGCCAGCAGTTACCCGGGACGGATAAATCAGCCCCAGCATTTT. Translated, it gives CASSYPGRINQPQHF. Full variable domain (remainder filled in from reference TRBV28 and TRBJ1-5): DVKVTQSSRYLVKRTGEKVFLECVQDMDHENMFWYRQDPGLGLRLIYFSYDVKMKEKGDIPEGYSVSREKKERFSLILESASTNQTSMYLCASSYPGRINQPQHFGDGTRLSIL.